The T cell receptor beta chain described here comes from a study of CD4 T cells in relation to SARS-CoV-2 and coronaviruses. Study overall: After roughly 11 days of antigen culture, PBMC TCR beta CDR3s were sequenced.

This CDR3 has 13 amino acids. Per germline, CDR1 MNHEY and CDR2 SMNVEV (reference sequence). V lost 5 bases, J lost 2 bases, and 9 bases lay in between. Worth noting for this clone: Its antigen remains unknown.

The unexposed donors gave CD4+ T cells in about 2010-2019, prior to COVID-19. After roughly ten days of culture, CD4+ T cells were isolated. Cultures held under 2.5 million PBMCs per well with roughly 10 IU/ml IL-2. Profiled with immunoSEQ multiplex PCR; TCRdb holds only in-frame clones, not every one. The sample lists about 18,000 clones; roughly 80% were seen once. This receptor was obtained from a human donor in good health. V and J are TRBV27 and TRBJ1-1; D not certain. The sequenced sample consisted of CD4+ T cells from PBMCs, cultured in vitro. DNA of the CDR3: TGTGCCAGCAGTACAGCGGTAAACACTGAAGCTTTCTTT. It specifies CASSTAVNTEAFF.